The 9 T cell receptor beta chains below all came from one sample that was sequenced in a study of shared clonotypes between healthy human individuals. The assay was immunoSEQ multiplex PCR, and TCRdb's table has in-frame clones only and misses some. The sample records about 700,000 clones, around 90% being singletons. Naive CD8 cells lacked CD45RO, underwent positive selection for CCR7 and left out terminally differentiated effector memory CD45RA+ cells. The specimen sequenced was naive CD8+ T cells sorted from blood. All receptors derive from a young man in good health.

The chain uses TRBV6-4 and TRBJ2-3; D gene unclear. CDR1 and CDR2 (germline): MRHNA, SNTAGT. This CDR3 contains 16 residues. Trimming left V 4 bases short and J 4 bases short, with 18 bases between. CDR3 coding DNA: TGTGCCAGCAGTGCCGAGGACCGCCCCGATGCAGATACGCAGTATTTT. Encoded protein: CASSAEDRPDADTQYF.

This clone was seen a single time. The chain combines TRBV5-5 with TRBJ2-7; weak D call: TRBD2 (5 bases). Per the germline V gene, CDR1 is SGHKS and CDR2 is YYEKEE (reference sequence). Trimming removed 0 bases from V and 3 bases from J, with 13 bases in between. The CDR3 has 15 residues. The CDR3 sequence: CASSLARTLLYEQYF. CDR3 nucleotides: TGTGCCAGCAGCTTGGCCAGGACTCTTCTCTACGAGCAGTACTTC.

This chain links TRBV9 with TRBJ1-1; D is ambiguous. This CDR3 region has 13 residues. Germline CDR1 reads SGDLS; CDR2 reads YYNGEE. V was trimmed by 0 bases and J by 7 bases, leaving 10 bases between them. CDR3 sequence: CASSVAPGIEAFF. For the CDR3, the DNA is TGTGCCAGCAGCGTAGCGCCGGGTATTGAAGCTTTCTTT. Together with reference TRBV9 and TRBJ1-1, the CDR3 gives the full variable domain: DSGVTQTPKHLITATGQRVTLRCSPRSGDLSVYWYQQSLDQGLQFLIQYYNGEERAKGNILERFSAQQFPDLHSELNLSSLELGDSALYFCASSVAPGIEAFFGQGTRLTVV.

The chain recombines TRBV11-2 with TRBJ2-5; perhaps TRBD2 as D (5 bases). This CDR3 is built from 16 residues. The germline gives CDR1 SGHAT, CDR2 FQNNGV. Trimming removed 5 bases from V and 3 bases from J, with 19 bases in between. DNA for the CDR3: TGTGCCAGCAGCCCGGTAGGCCTATACGGGGAAGAGACCCAGTACTTC. This translates into CASSPVGLYGEETQYF.

This chain connects TRBV7-9 to TRBJ2-4; no clear D. The V end was cut by 1 base, the J end by 15 bases, with 10 bases between. This CDR3 contains 11 residues. Germline loops: CDR1 SEHNR, CDR2 FQNEAQ (reference sequence). Here the CDR3 DNA reads TGTGCCAGCAGCTTAGGTCAGCTTCTGTACTTC. Its protein is CASSLGQLLYF.

Here the CDR3 DNA reads TGTGCCAGCAGTTTCAACCTGAGACGCGAGCAGTACTTC. This gives the protein CASSFNLRREQYF. The rearrangement uses TRBV28 and TRBJ2-7; D is ambiguous. The CDR3 has 13 residues. CDR1 and CDR2 (germline): MDHEN, SYDVKM. V gave up 3 bases and J gave up 6 bases, with 12 bases separating them.

This clone was observed once. The rearrangement uses TRBV5-6 and TRBJ2-7; TRBD2 aligns across 7 bases. The V segment lost 2 bases and the J segment 5 bases; nucleotides outside the gene matches: 7. This CDR3 has 14 residues. From germline, CDR1 is SGHDT and CDR2 YYEEEE. CDR3 bases: TGTGCCAGCAGCTTAGGCGGGAGTCGGCACGAGCAGTACTTC. It specifies CASSLGGSRHEQYF. Full variable domain (rest looked up from reference TRBV5-6 and TRBJ2-7): DAGVTQSPTHLIKTRGQQVTLRCSPKSGHDTVSWYQQALGQGPQFIFQYYEEEERQRGNFPDRFSGHQFPNYSSELNVNALLLGDSALYLCASSLGGSRHEQYFGPGTRLTVT.

The rearrangement uses TRBV11-2 and TRBJ2-7, with 8 nucleotides matching TRBD1. Trimming removed 1 base from V and 5 bases from J; junction bases left unmatched: 7. The CDR3 is 15 residues long. Germline V gene data show CDR1 as SGHAT and CDR2 as FQNNGV. CDR3 bases: TGTGCCAGCAGCTTAGTGTGGACAGGGCTGAACGAGCAGTACTTC. This encodes CASSLVWTGLNEQYF. The full variable domain, completed using reference TRBV11-2 and TRBJ2-7, is EAGVAQSPRYKIIEKRQSVAFWCNPISGHATLYWYQQILGQGPKLLIQFQNNGVVDDSQLPKDRFSAERLKGVDSTLKIQPAKLEDSAVYLCASSLVWTGLNEQYFGPGTRLTVT.

The genes are TRBV19 and TRBJ2-1; D is ambiguous. Deletions cut 3 bases from V and 8 bases from J, with 14 bases between. The V gene's germline CDR1 is LNHDA and CDR2 SQIVND (reference sequence). The CDR3 has 14 residues. CDR3 in DNA: TGTGCCAGTAGTATGGCCGCCAGGTACGATGAGCAGTTCTTC. It yields the protein CASSMAARYDEQFF.